A selection of T cell receptor beta chains follows, all from one sample in a study of OX40 agonist ivuxolimab in advanced cancers. The repertoire was sequenced with immunoSEQ multiplex PCR; TCRdb's copy has only in-frame clones and lacks some. The sample yields 10,000 to 15,000 clones, roughly three quarters seen once. This specimen was CD4+ or CD8+ T cells sorted from blood, taken in a trial of the OX40 agonist ivuxolimab. The receptors were sampled from an adult with an advanced solid tumor such as melanoma, head and neck, liver or kidney cancer. CDR3s include the opening cysteine and the closing phenylalanine or tryptophan. The order of the fields is CDR3 protein, CDR3 DNA, V gene, J gene, clone size, D gene. The D gene is left open where the match is weak. Clone sizes are given selectively: once, few, many, or a class where the clone is expanded.

CDR3: CASSKPGQGRETQYF
DNA: TGTGCCAGCAGTAAGCCGGGACAGGGTAGGGAGACCCAGTACTTC
V: TRBV6-5
J: TRBJ2-5
size: -
D: TRBD1

CDR3: CAISDPGTSGINEQFF
DNA: TGTGCCATCAGTGACCCTGGGACTAGCGGAATCAATGAGCAGTTCTTC
V: TRBV10-3
J: TRBJ2-1
size: -
D: TRBD2

CDR3: CASSLDIGNQPQHF
DNA: TGTGCCAGCAGCCTAGACATTGGCAATCAGCCCCAGCATTTT
V: TRBV7-6
J: TRBJ1-5
size: once
D: -

CDR3: CASSNGLAGPGEQYF
DNA: TGTGCCAGCAGTAACGGACTAGCGGGTCCGGGGGAGCAGTACTTC
V: TRBV5-4
J: TRBJ2-5
size: -
D: TRBD2

CDR3: CASSSSGEGTYNEQFF
DNA: TGTGCCAGCAGTTCCTCCGGGGAAGGGACCTACAATGAGCAGTTCTTC
V: TRBV28
J: TRBJ2-1
size: -
D: -

CDR3: CASSSGQGTTPLHF
DNA: TGTGCCAGCAGTTCTGGACAGGGGACGACACCCCTCCACTTT
V: TRBV27
J: TRBJ1-6
size: -
D: TRBD1

CDR3: CASSYRSRQPQHF
DNA: TGTGCCAGCAGTTACCGTTCGCGGCAGCCCCAGCATTTT
V: TRBV27
J: TRBJ1-5
size: few
D: -

CDR3: CASSPGGGYTDTQYF
DNA: TGTGCCAGCAGCCCTGGGGGCGGATACACAGATACGCAGTATTTT
V: TRBV11-3
J: TRBJ2-3
size: -
D: -

CDR3: CATGPSSGANVLTF
DNA: TGTGCGACAGGCCCTTCTTCTGGGGCCAACGTCCTGACTTTC
V: TRBV7-7
J: TRBJ2-6
size: -
D: -

CDR3: CASSQSQGVSYNEQFF
DNA: TGTGCCAGCAGCCAATCCCAGGGGGTTTCCTACAATGAGCAGTTCTTC
V: TRBV16
J: TRBJ2-1
size: medium-sized
D: TRBD1

CDR3: CASGSEEGYEQYF
DNA: TGTGCCAGCGGGTCGGAGGAAGGCTACGAGCAGTACTTC
V: TRBV2
J: TRBJ2-7
size: -
D: -

CDR3: CASSVAGDDNQPQHF
DNA: TGTGCCAGCAGCGTAGCAGGGGATGACAATCAGCCCCAGCATTTT
V: TRBV9
J: TRBJ1-5
size: -
D: -

CDR3: CASRNEGTEVEAFF
DNA: TGTGCCAGCAGAAACGAGGGGACAGAAGTTGAAGCTTTCTTT
V: TRBV5-5
J: TRBJ1-1
size: -
D: TRBD1

CDR3: CASSFGRSSSYNSPLHF
DNA: TGTGCCAGCAGCTTCGGGCGATCTAGCTCCTATAATTCACCCCTCCACTTT
V: TRBV5-5
J: TRBJ1-6
size: few
D: -

CDR3: CASSQGQNTEAFF
DNA: TGCGCCAGCAGCCAAGGACAGAACACTGAAGCTTTCTTT
V: TRBV4-1
J: TRBJ1-1
size: few
D: -

CDR3: CASSRGQGRETQYF
DNA: TGCGCCAGCAGCCGCGGACAGGGGCGGGAGACCCAGTACTTC
V: TRBV4-1
J: TRBJ2-5
size: -
D: TRBD1

CDR3: CASRGWAGEGTGNEQFF
DNA: TGTGCCAGCAGGGGGTGGGCAGGAGAGGGGACCGGTAATGAGCAGTTCTTC
V: TRBV2
J: TRBJ2-1
size: -
D: -

CDR3: CASSPIGLAGQETQYF
DNA: TGTGCCAGCAGTCCAATTGGACTAGCGGGACAAGAGACCCAGTACTTC
V: TRBV27
J: TRBJ2-5
size: -
D: TRBD2

CDR3: CSVDTDGAETQYF
DNA: TGCAGCGTTGACACCGACGGTGCGGAGACCCAGTACTTC
V: TRBV29-1
J: TRBJ2-5
size: once
D: -

CDR3: CASSLEVTGYEQYF
DNA: TGTGCCAGCAGCTTAGAGGTGACAGGGTACGAGCAGTACTTC
V: TRBV13
J: TRBJ2-7
size: -
D: TRBD1

CDR3: CSVETGVSEETQYF
DNA: TGCAGCGTTGAAACAGGGGTGAGCGAAGAGACCCAGTACTTC
V: TRBV29-1
J: TRBJ2-5
size: -
D: TRBD1

CDR3: CASSGWTQSYGYTF
DNA: TGTGCCAGCTCCGGTTGGACACAGTCCTATGGCTACACCTTC
V: TRBV2
J: TRBJ1-2
size: medium-sized
D: -

CDR3: CAIRQGNEQFF
DNA: TGTGCCATTAGACAGGGGAATGAGCAGTTCTTC
V: TRBV7-6
J: TRBJ2-1
size: -
D: TRBD1

CDR3: CASSSGAEAFF
DNA: TGTGCCAGCAGTTCCGGGGCTGAAGCTTTCTTT
V: TRBV27
J: TRBJ1-1
size: -
D: -

CDR3: CASSTLPGTGVYSYNEQFF
DNA: TGTGCCAGCAGCACCCTTCCTGGGACAGGGGTATACTCCTACAATGAGCAGTTCTTC
V: TRBV13
J: TRBJ2-1
size: -
D: TRBD1

CDR3: CASSSPKTGTAGVPKDTQYF
DNA: TGTGCCAGCAGTTCCCCCAAGACAGGGACAGCGGGGGTTCCCAAGGATACGCAGTATTTT
V: TRBV28
J: TRBJ2-3
size: -
D: -

CDR3: CASSFEWAGEMAGTEAFF
DNA: TGTGCCAGCAGTTTTGAGTGGGCAGGGGAAATGGCGGGCACTGAAGCTTTCTTT
V: TRBV28
J: TRBJ1-1
size: -
D: -

CDR3: CASRSGTQYGYTF
DNA: TGTGCCAGCAGGTCCGGGACACAGTATGGCTACACCTTC
V: TRBV27
J: TRBJ1-2
size: -
D: -

CDR3: CAVPWAGNTGELFF
DNA: TGTGCCGTACCCTGGGCGGGAAACACCGGGGAGCTGTTTTTT
V: TRBV5-4
J: TRBJ2-2
size: -
D: -

CDR3: CASSEYGLTDTQYF
DNA: TGTGCCAGCAGTGAATATGGCCTTACAGATACGCAGTATTTT
V: TRBV25-1
J: TRBJ2-3
size: -
D: -

CDR3: CASSQDPSGGYNEQFF
DNA: TGTGCCAGCAGCCAGGACCCTAGCGGGGGCTACAATGAGCAGTTCTTC
V: TRBV4-2
J: TRBJ2-1
size: -
D: TRBD2

CDR3: CASSRPHGVDTEAFF
DNA: TGTGCCAGCAGTCGCCCCCATGGGGTGGACACTGAAGCTTTCTTT
V: TRBV28
J: TRBJ1-1
size: -
D: -

CDR3: CASTEREGPNQPQHF
DNA: TGCGCCAGCACCGAGAGGGAGGGACCCAATCAGCCCCAGCATTTT
V: TRBV10-1
J: TRBJ1-5
size: -
D: -

CDR3: CASSTTLNRGLYEQYF
DNA: TGTGCCAGTAGTACAACCCTGAACAGGGGGCTATACGAGCAGTACTTC
V: TRBV19
J: TRBJ2-7
size: -
D: TRBD1

CDR3: CASSSDLGATDTQYF
DNA: TGTGCCAGCAGCTCCGATTTGGGGGCCACAGATACGCAGTATTTT
V: TRBV7-2
J: TRBJ2-3
size: -
D: -

CDR3: CASSGSNQPQHF
DNA: TGTGCCAGCTCGGGTAGCAATCAGCCCCAGCATTTT
V: TRBV7-9
J: TRBJ1-5
size: -
D: -

CDR3: CASSVEQGAFTDTQYF
DNA: TGTGCCAGCAGCGTAGAACAGGGGGCTTTCACAGATACGCAGTATTTT
V: TRBV9
J: TRBJ2-3
size: medium-sized
D: TRBD1

CDR3: CASIRDTLRETQYF
DNA: TGTGCCAGCATCCGGGACACCTTACGAGAGACCCAGTACTTC
V: TRBV11-2
J: TRBJ2-5
size: -
D: -

CDR3: CASSLVGTGPNNEQFF
DNA: TGTGCCAGCAGCTTAGTAGGGACAGGGCCTAACAATGAGCAGTTCTTC
V: TRBV7-6
J: TRBJ2-1
size: -
D: TRBD1

CDR3: CASSYGAGGTEAFF
DNA: TGTGCCAGCAGTTACGGGGCAGGGGGCACTGAAGCTTTCTTT
V: TRBV6-5
J: TRBJ1-1
size: once
D: TRBD1

CDR3: CASSLGAGGRKLFF
DNA: TGTGCCAGCAGCTTAGGAGCAGGGGGCAGGAAGCTGTTTTTT
V: TRBV11-3
J: TRBJ2-2
size: -
D: TRBD1

CDR3: CASSSGGTSQETQYF
DNA: TGTGCCAGCAGCTCAGGTGGGACTAGCCAAGAGACCCAGTACTTC
V: TRBV7-2
J: TRBJ2-5
size: -
D: TRBD2

CDR3: CASSLTGNNQPQHF
DNA: TGTGCCAGCAGTTTAACAGGTAACAATCAGCCCCAGCATTTT
V: TRBV28
J: TRBJ1-5
size: -
D: -

CDR3: CASGSFGTSGSGGTDTQYF
DNA: TGTGCTAGTGGTTCCTTTGGCACTAGCGGGAGTGGGGGTACAGATACGCAGTATTTT
V: TRBV12-5
J: TRBJ2-3
size: -
D: TRBD2

CDR3: CSVDGRDTQYF
DNA: TGCAGTGTGGATGGTCGGGATACGCAGTATTTT
V: TRBV20-1
J: TRBJ2-3
size: -
D: -

CDR3: CASSLRVSPLHF
DNA: TGTGCCAGCAGCTTAAGGGTTTCACCCCTCCACTTT
V: TRBV11-3
J: TRBJ1-6
size: -
D: -